This T cell receptor beta chain was identified in a study of shared clonotypes between healthy human individuals. Study-level results: Sharing of clonotypes among donors was expected to vary with sequencing depth.

Profiling relied on immunoSEQ multiplex PCR, and the TCRdb table lists in-frame clones only, not all of them. The table lists about 590,000 clones, around 95% of them singletons. To note about this clone: Its matching antigen is unknown.

The CDR3 runs to 14 residues. The V and J ends lost 3 bases and 8 bases, in that order; junction bases with no gene match: 7. The germline CDR1 and CDR2 sequences are SGHTA and FQGTGA. CD45RO-negative, CCR7-selected cells formed the naive CD8 fraction, which excluded terminally differentiated effector memory CD45RA+ cells. Those who donated, Caucasian adults without exception, all lived in Nashville, Tennessee. The clonotype was recovered from a woman aged 30 to 39 in good health. The chain has TRBV7-3 and TRBJ1-2; 9 nucleotides agree with TRBD1. The sample taken for sequencing was naive CD8+ T cells sorted from blood. CDR3 sequence reads: CASSFTGTGRGYTF. The CDR3 coding sequence is TGTGCCAGCAGCTTCACCGGGACAGGGCGCGGCTACACCTTC.